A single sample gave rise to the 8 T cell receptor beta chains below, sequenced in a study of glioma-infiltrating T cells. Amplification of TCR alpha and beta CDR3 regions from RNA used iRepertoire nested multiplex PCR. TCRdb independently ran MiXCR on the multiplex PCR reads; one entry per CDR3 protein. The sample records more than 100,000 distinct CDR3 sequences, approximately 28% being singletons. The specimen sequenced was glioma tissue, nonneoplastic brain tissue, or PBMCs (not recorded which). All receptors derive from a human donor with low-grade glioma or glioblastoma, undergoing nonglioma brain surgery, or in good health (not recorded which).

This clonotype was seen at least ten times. CDR3 in DNA: TGTGCCACTCGAAGTACTGAAGCTTTCTTT. This translates into CATRSTEAFF. The chain has TRBV7-9 and TRBJ1-1, with unresolved D. The CDR3 is 10 amino acids. V was shortened by 10 bases and J by 5 bases, with 8 bases between the two germline ends. Germline V gene sequence: CDR1 SEHNR, CDR2 FQNEAQ (reference sequence).

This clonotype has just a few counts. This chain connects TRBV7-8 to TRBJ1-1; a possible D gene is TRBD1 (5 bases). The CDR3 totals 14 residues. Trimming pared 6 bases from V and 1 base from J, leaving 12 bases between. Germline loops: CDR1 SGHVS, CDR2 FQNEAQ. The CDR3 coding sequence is TGTGCCAGCAGTCGCACCCAGGGGAACACTGAAGCTTTCTTT. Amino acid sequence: CASSRTQGNTEAFF.

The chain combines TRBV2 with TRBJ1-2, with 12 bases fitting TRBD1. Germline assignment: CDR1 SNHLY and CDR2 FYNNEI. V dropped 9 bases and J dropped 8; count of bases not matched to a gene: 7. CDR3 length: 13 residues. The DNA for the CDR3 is TGTGCCAGACGGGACAGGGGGCGGGAAGGCTACACCTTC. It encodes CARRDRGREGYTF. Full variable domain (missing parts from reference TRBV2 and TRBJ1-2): EPEVTQTPSHQVTQMGQEVILRCVPISNHLYFYWYRQILGQKVEFLVSFYNNEISEKSEIFDDQFSVERPDGSNFTLKIRSTKLEDSAMYFCARRDRGREGYTFGSGTRLTVV.

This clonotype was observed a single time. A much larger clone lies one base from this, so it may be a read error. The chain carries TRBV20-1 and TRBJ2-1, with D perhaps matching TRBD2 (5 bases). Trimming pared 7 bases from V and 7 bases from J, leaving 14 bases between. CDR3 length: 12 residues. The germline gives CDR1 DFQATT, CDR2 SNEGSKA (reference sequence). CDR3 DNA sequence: TGCAGTGGGGTCGGGGAAAGGAATGAGCAGTTCTTC. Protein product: CSGVGERNEQFF.

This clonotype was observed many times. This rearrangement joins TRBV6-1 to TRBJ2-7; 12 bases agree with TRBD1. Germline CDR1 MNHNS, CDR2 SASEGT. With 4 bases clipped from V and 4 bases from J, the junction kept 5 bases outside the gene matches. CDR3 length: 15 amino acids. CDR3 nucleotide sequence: TGTGCCAGCAGTGCCCCGGGACAGGGGGCTTACGAGCAGTACTTC. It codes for CASSAPGQGAYEQYF.

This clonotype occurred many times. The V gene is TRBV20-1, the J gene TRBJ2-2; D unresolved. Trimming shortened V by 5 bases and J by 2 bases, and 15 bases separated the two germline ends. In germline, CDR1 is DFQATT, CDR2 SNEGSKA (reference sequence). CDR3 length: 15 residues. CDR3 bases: TGCAGTGCTGGAAGGGTGCGAGGTAACACCGGGGAGCTGTTTTTT. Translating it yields CSAGRVRGNTGELFF.

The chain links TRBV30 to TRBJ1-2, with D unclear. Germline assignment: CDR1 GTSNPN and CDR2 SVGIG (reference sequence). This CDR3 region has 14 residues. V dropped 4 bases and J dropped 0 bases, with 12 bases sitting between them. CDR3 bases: TGTGCCTGGATGCGAAGGCAAGCTAACTATGGCTACACCTTC. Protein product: CAWMRRQANYGYTF.

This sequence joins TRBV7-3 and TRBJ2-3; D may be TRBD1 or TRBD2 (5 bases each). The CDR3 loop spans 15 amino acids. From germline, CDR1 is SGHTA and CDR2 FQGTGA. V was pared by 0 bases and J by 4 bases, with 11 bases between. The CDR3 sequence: CASSLTGVRSDTQYF. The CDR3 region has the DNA TGTGCCAGCAGCTTAACGGGGGTGAGGTCAGATACGCAGTATTTT.